The 28 T cell receptor beta chains below come from one sample, sequenced in a study of blood T cell repertoires in COVID-19 (TCRdb year 2020). The library was produced with the immunoSEQ multiplex PCR assay. The immuneACCESS repertoire file appears here via TCRdb, limited to in-frame rearrangements. These files lack a portion of the clones; in checked studies, under half of the deficit traces to unresolved V genes, and the cause of the others is not known. The sample table records around 230,000 clones; approximately 80% of these occur just once. More than 8% of the sample belongs to the ten largest clones. Sequencing used peripheral blood. The receptor set was obtained from a woman of 80 years or more with acute or convalescent COVID-19.

The J gene is TRBJ2-7, the V gene TRBV11-3; 11 positions match TRBD2. This CDR3 contains 16 residues. Germline V lookup: CDR1 SGHNT, CDR2 YENEEA. The trim removed 0 bases at V and 0 bases at J, leaving 1 base unmatched. Written as DNA, the CDR3 is TGTGCCAGCAGCTTAGATGGGACTAGCGGCTCCTACGAGCAGTACTTC. Protein sequence: CASSLDGTSGSYEQYF.

The chain joins TRBV5-5 to TRBJ1-1; D is possibly TRBD1 (6 bases). CDR1 SGHKS and CDR2 YYEKEE come from the germline V gene (reference sequence). The V and J ends lost 4 bases and 2 bases respectively, with 12 bases between them. The CDR3 has 14 residues. This CDR3 is CASSDRQDNTEAFF. CDR3 DNA: TGTGCCAGCAGCGATCGACAGGACAACACTGAAGCTTTCTTT.

The CDR3 DNA reads TGTGCCAGCAATCCGGGGAGGGACACTGAAGCTTTCTTT. It codes for CASNPGRDTEAFF. The chain couples TRBV6-5 to TRBJ1-1, with no clear D. V was shortened by 7 bases and J by 3 bases, with 12 bases between the two germline ends. CDR1 and CDR2 from the germline V gene are MNHEY and SVGAGI. CDR3 length: 13 amino acids.

This sequence joins TRBV6-6 and TRBJ1-1, with D tentatively TRBD1 (6 bases). The V gene lost 0 bases and the J gene lost 0 bases, with 8 bases spanning the gap. CDR1 and CDR2 from the germline V gene are MNHNY and SVGAGI (reference sequence). This CDR3 region has 15 residues. CDR3 DNA: TGTGCCAGCAGTTACTCGACAGGTATGAACACTGAAGCTTTCTTT. Translation gives CASSYSTGMNTEAFF.

This rearrangement joins TRBV23-1 to TRBJ2-7, with D uncertain. TRBV23-1 is an ORF, and what it does is uncertain. The CDR3 loop spans 12 amino acids. V lost 7 bases, J lost 0 bases, and 7 bases lay in between. CDR3 coding DNA: TGCGCCAGCACCCCTAGCTCCTACGAGCAGTACTTC. Translation: CASTPSSYEQYF.

The chain has TRBV28 and TRBJ2-3; weak D call: TRBD2 (6 bases). The CDR3 is made up of 17 amino acids. Germline CDR1 reads MDHEN; CDR2 reads SYDVKM. Trimming pared 7 bases from V and 2 bases from J, leaving 22 bases between. CDR3 nucleotides: TGTGCCAGCACTTCCGTCAGGGAGGTGGCTGTCACAGATACGCAGTATTTT. The encoded protein is CASTSVREVAVTDTQYF.

This chain joins TRBV6-6 and TRBJ2-1, with 7 bases aligning to TRBD2. Germline-derived CDR1 and CDR2 are MNHNY and SVGAGI (reference sequence). The V and J ends lost 7 bases and 1 base, in that order; junction bases with no gene match: 10. There are 16 residues in the CDR3. CDR3: CASTPPGGLSYNEQFF. The CDR3 DNA is TGTGCCAGCACCCCCCCGGGGGGTCTATCCTACAATGAGCAGTTCTTC.

Here the CDR3 reads CASSQEWQGIFDSPLHF. CDR3 DNA sequence: TGTGCCAGCAGCCAAGAATGGCAGGGGATTTTCGATTCACCCCTCCACTTT. The chain employs TRBV3-1 (or the pseudogene TRBV3-2) and TRBJ1-6, with D possibly being TRBD1 (6 bases). The CDR3 runs 17 residues. V lost 0 bases and J lost 8, with 17 bases in between. Germline V lookup: CDR1 LGHDT, CDR2 YNNKEL (reference sequence).

This sequence joins TRBV7-9 and TRBJ1-2, with 8 bases fitting TRBD1. Trimming at V came to 3 bases and at J to 4 bases, leaving 19 bases not matched to a gene. The CDR3 sequence is 19 residues long. Germline V CDR1 and CDR2: SEHNR, FQNEAQ (reference sequence). CDR3 residues: CASSLSVGKSGGRGYGYTF. The CDR3 DNA sequence: TGTGCCAGCAGCTTGAGTGTGGGGAAGTCAGGGGGCAGAGGCTATGGCTACACCTTC. Together with reference TRBV7-9 and TRBJ1-2, the CDR3 gives the full variable domain: DTGVSQNPRHKITKRGQNVTFRCDPISEHNRLYWYRQTLGQGPEFLTYFQNEAQLEKSRLLSDRFSAERPKGSFSTLEIQRTEQGDSAMYLCASSLSVGKSGGRGYGYTFGSGTRLTVV.

The rearrangement links TRBV2 to TRBJ1-1, with 8 positions matching TRBD1. V dropped 7 bases and J dropped 3; count of bases not matched to a gene: 10. Germline V gene sequence: CDR1 SNHLY, CDR2 FYNNEI. The CDR3 is 15 residues long. The DNA for the CDR3 is TGTGCCAGCACCCCTGACAGGGGAGGGGACACTGAAGCTTTCTTT. Translation: CASTPDRGGDTEAFF.

The CDR3 nucleotides read TGTGCCAGCAGGCCCAGGGATCGGACTGAAGCTTTCTTT. It is translated as CASRPRDRTEAFF. The chain links TRBV12-3 or TRBV12-4 to TRBJ1-1, with D possibly TRBD1 on 5 matching bases. Trimming took off 6 bases at V and 5 bases at J, with 13 bases between the two ends. The CDR3 has 13 residues.

The rearrangement links TRBV7-9 to TRBJ2-7; 7 bases line up with TRBD2. The CDR3 has 17 amino acids. CDR1 and CDR2 from the germline V gene are SEHNR and FQNEAQ (reference sequence). Losses at the gene ends were 5 bases for V and 5 bases for J; bases not matched to a gene: 18. CDR3 loop: CASSPSRKGTAGDEQYF. DNA of the CDR3: TGTGCCAGCAGCCCTTCGCGTAAGGGGACGGCGGGGGACGAGCAGTACTTC. Full variable domain (rest looked up from reference TRBV7-9 and TRBJ2-7): DTGVSQNPRHKITKRGQNVTFRCDPISEHNRLYWYRQTLGQGPEFLTYFQNEAQLEKSRLLSDRFSAERPKGSFSTLEIQRTEQGDSAMYLCASSPSRKGTAGDEQYFGPGTRLTVT.

The rearrangement uses TRBV3-1 (or the pseudogene TRBV3-2) and TRBJ1-1; D is unclear. This CDR3 has 15 residues. Germline V gene sequence: CDR1 LGHDT, CDR2 YNNKEL (reference sequence). Trimming removed 0 bases from V and 5 bases from J, with 13 bases in between. The CDR3 here is CASSQEAQITTEAFF. The CDR3 nucleotides are TGTGCCAGCAGCCAAGAGGCACAGATTACGACTGAAGCTTTCTTT.

The chain combines TRBV27 with TRBJ1-6; the D is unclear. Germline V CDR1 and CDR2: MNHEY, SMNVEV (reference sequence). Trimming shortened V by 2 bases and J by 5 bases, and 10 bases separated the two germline ends. The CDR3 is 15 residues long. CDR3 DNA sequence: TGTGCCAGCAGTTTAGGTACGGGGAATAATTCACCCCTCCACTTT. This encodes CASSLGTGNNSPLHF.

The chain combines TRBV2 with TRBJ1-1; D is ambiguous. This CDR3 has 14 amino acids. The V gene's germline CDR1 is SNHLY and CDR2 FYNNEI. V shed 6 bases and J shed 0 bases, with 11 bases lying between them. The CDR3 DNA sequence: TGTGCCAGCAGGCCAACAGTGATGAACACTGAAGCTTTCTTT. Amino acids: CASRPTVMNTEAFF.

This clone was observed a few times. The gene calls are TRBV10-3 and TRBJ1-1; 11 bases are a match to TRBD1. J lost 4 bases, V lost 11 bases, and 18 bases had no gene match. The CDR3 is made up of 17 amino acids. CDR1 and CDR2 from the germline V gene are ENHRY and SYGVKD. CDR3: CAATRGGQGARGTEAFF. CDR3 DNA: TGTGCCGCCACCCGGGGAGGACAGGGGGCGCGGGGCACTGAAGCTTTCTTT.

The gene calls are TRBV29-1 and TRBJ1-4; D is perhaps TRBD1 (6 bases). CDR3 length equals 11 residues. V shed 3 bases and J shed 7 bases, with 6 bases lying between them. Germline values: CDR1 SQVTM, CDR2 ANQGSEA. For the CDR3, the DNA is TGCAGCGTTGACAGGGGTGAAAAACTGTTTTTT. Translated: CSVDRGEKLFF.

V and J are TRBV2 and TRBJ2-3, with D possibly being TRBD2 (5 bases). The CDR3 spans 13 residues. CDR1 is SNHLY, CDR2 FYNNEI, per germline. Trimming pared 7 bases from V and 6 bases from J, leaving 14 bases between. The CDR3 sequence is CASIGIWSDTQYF. In DNA form, the CDR3 reads TGTGCCAGCATCGGGATTTGGAGTGATACGCAGTATTTT.

The chain uses TRBV28 and TRBJ2-3; the D gene is possibly TRBD2 (5 bases). Looked up from germline, CDR1 is MDHEN and CDR2 is SYDVKM. CDR3 size: 16 residues. V was pared by 2 bases and J by 1 base, with 13 bases between. This CDR3 is CASSLVALGGTDTQYF. CDR3 in DNA: TGTGCCAGCAGTTTAGTGGCCCTGGGAGGCACAGATACGCAGTATTTT.

The rearrangement links TRBV12-3 or TRBV12-4 to TRBJ1-4; a weak D match, TRBD1 (6 bases). This CDR3 comprises 13 residues. Trimming pared 6 bases from V and 4 bases from J, leaving 9 bases between. CDR3 coding DNA: TGTGCCAGCAGCGACAGGAATAATGAAAAACTGTTTTTT. Protein: CASSDRNNEKLFF.

This chain links TRBV6-1 with TRBJ1-1, with D possibly being TRBD1 (6 bases). Germline CDR1 reads MNHNS; CDR2 reads SASEGT. The CDR3 extends over 14 amino acids. V was cut by 2 bases and J by 5 bases, with 12 bases left in between. The CDR3 spells CASSEIWGRTEAFF. DNA for the CDR3: TGTGCCAGCAGTGAAATTTGGGGGCGGACTGAAGCTTTCTTT.

The table lists this clone with a count of one. This rearrangement joins TRBV28 to TRBJ2-3; 7 positions agree with TRBD1. Trimming cost V 5 bases and J 1 base; bases outside gene matches: 6. The CDR3 consists of 15 residues. Germline V gene sequence: CDR1 MDHEN, CDR2 SYDVKM. The CDR3 protein is CASSRQGTGTDTQYF. The CDR3 DNA sequence: TGTGCCAGCAGTCGACAGGGCACGGGCACAGATACGCAGTATTTT.

The chain combines TRBV28 with TRBJ1-5, with no clear D. The ends were cut back, 6 bases at V and 4 bases at J, with 7 bases in the middle. This CDR3 region has 12 residues. Germline CDR1 reads MDHEN; CDR2 reads SYDVKM. CDR3 residues: CASSRINQPQHF. In nucleotides, the CDR3 is TGTGCCAGCAGCAGGATAAATCAGCCCCAGCATTTT.

The chain carries TRBV19 and TRBJ1-5, with TRBD1 identical over 8 bases. Germline CDR1 LNHDA, CDR2 SQIVND (reference sequence). V was pared by 3 bases and J by 4 bases, with 5 bases of the junction left unmatched. The CDR3 length is 15 residues. In DNA form, the CDR3 reads TGTGCCAGTAGTATCCAGGGGGCTAAGAATCAGCCCCAGCATTTT. Protein sequence: CASSIQGAKNQPQHF.

This clone has only a few counts. The chain carries TRBV19 and TRBJ1-1, with 9 bases aligning to TRBD1. The CDR3 consists of 15 residues. CDR1 and CDR2 (germline): LNHDA, SQIVND (reference sequence). The junction had 9 bases not matched to a gene; V was cut back by 5 bases and J by 5 bases. CDR3 sequence: CASSSLDRGGTEAFF. The CDR3 DNA reads TGTGCCAGTAGTTCCCTAGACAGGGGGGGGACTGAAGCTTTCTTT.

The chain uses TRBV30 and TRBJ1-2, with 7 bases matching TRBD1. The CDR3 contains 11 residues. Germline values: CDR1 GTSNPN, CDR2 SVGIG (reference sequence). The CDR3 nucleotides are TGTGTTGGACAGGCGAACTATGGCTACACCTTC. It codes for CVGQANYGYTF.

The chain employs TRBV13 and TRBJ2-3, with a possible D match to TRBD1 (7 bases). CDR1 PRHDT and CDR2 FYEKMQ come from the germline V gene (reference sequence). The CDR3 covers 17 residues. V was cut by 5 bases and J by 1 base, with 19 bases left in between. CDR3 residues: CASSQTAGGPRTDTQYF. CDR3 bases: TGTGCCAGCAGCCAAACAGCAGGGGGGCCTCGCACAGATACGCAGTATTTT.

V is TRBV28 and J is TRBJ1-2, with TRBD1 as a possible D gene (5 bases). Trimming took off 6 bases at V and 3 bases at J, with 14 bases between the two ends. CDR3 length: 14 residues. Germline V CDR1 and CDR2: MDHEN, SYDVKM. This chain's CDR3 is CASSDDDRYYGYTF. The CDR3 DNA is TGTGCCAGCAGCGATGACGACAGATACTATGGCTACACCTTC.